Listed here are 29 T cell receptor beta chains from one sample, sequenced in a study of PD-1 blockade in classical Hodgkin lymphoma. The method was immunoSEQ multiplex PCR; TCRdb's version includes in-frame clones alone and lacks a portion of them. The repertoire holds under 1,500 clones, with 70% to 80% as singletons. Relapse was seen in all patients after autologous stem cell transplantation, and brentuximab vedotin exposure was variable. After thawing, PBMCs were subjected to magnetic negative selection to isolate CD8+ T cells. Source: CD8+ T cells from blood, taken at baseline. These receptors were taken from a human donor with classical Hodgkin lymphoma.

In its sample, this clone ranks as large (0.1 to 1%). The CDR3 loop reads CATPPPGASNTGELFF. In nucleotides, the CDR3 is TGTGCCACCCCCCCGCCCGGCGCTTCGAACACCGGGGAGCTGTTTTTT. The chain joins TRBV7-9 to TRBJ2-2; no clear D. There are 16 residues in the CDR3. V lost 10 bases to trimming and J lost 0 bases, with 18 bases between them. CDR1 SEHNR and CDR2 FQNEAQ come from the germline V gene (reference sequence).

This clone was detected only a few times. The chain joins TRBV7-2 to TRBJ2-7; 11 bases match TRBD2. Germline V gives CDR1 SGHTA, CDR2 FQGNSA. Losses at the gene ends were 6 bases for V and 4 bases for J; bases not matched to a gene: 5. This CDR3 has 14 amino acids. The CDR3 DNA sequence: TGTGCCAGCAGGTCCGGGACTAGCGGTTACGAGCAGTACTTC. Its translation is CASRSGTSGYEQYF.

This clone was seen just once. V is TRBV7-9 and J is TRBJ2-7; TRBD2 matches at 12 bases. Looked up from germline, CDR1 is SEHNR and CDR2 is FQNEAQ (reference sequence). This CDR3 spans 16 amino acids. With 5 bases clipped from V and 0 bases from J, the junction kept 5 bases outside the gene matches. CDR3 nucleotide sequence: TGTGCCAGCAGCCGTACTAGCGGGGGGCACTCCTACGAGCAGTACTTC. It translates to CASSRTSGGHSYEQYF. The complete variable domain, with remaining parts taken from reference TRBV7-9 and TRBJ2-7, reads DTGVSQNPRHKITKRGQNVTFRCDPISEHNRLYWYRQTLGQGPEFLTYFQNEAQLEKSRLLSDRFSAERPKGSFSTLEIQRTEQGDSAMYLCASSRTSGGHSYEQYFGPGTRLTVT.

The chain carries TRBV7-3 and TRBJ2-7, with D unclear. Trimming stripped 9 bases from V and 4 bases from J, with 10 bases between. Germline CDR1 SGHTA, CDR2 FQGTGA. The CDR3 contains 11 residues. CDR3: CARSVVYEQYF. The CDR3 DNA is TGTGCCAGATCCGTAGTTTACGAGCAGTACTTC.

The chain employs TRBV6-6 and TRBJ2-7; D possibly corresponds to TRBD1 (5 bases). Germline V gives CDR1 MNHNY, CDR2 SVGAGI (reference sequence). Trimming took off 4 bases at V and 4 bases at J, with 8 bases between the two ends. This CDR3 has 12 amino acids. The CDR3 sequence is CASSLSGYEQYF. The CDR3 DNA follows: TGTGCCAGCAGTTTATCAGGGTACGAGCAGTACTTC.

The CDR3: CASSWGGNTEAFF. In DNA form, the CDR3 reads TGTGCCAGCAGTTGGGGAGGGAACACTGAAGCTTTCTTT. The chain is built from TRBV27 and TRBJ1-1, with D uncertain. The CDR3 is 13 residues long. The V and J ends lost 4 bases and 1 base respectively, with 7 bases between them. Germline V gene lookup returns CDR1 MNHEY and CDR2 SMNVEV (reference sequence).

The rearrangement uses TRBV27 and TRBJ1-2; D may be TRBD1 (6 bases). Germline V lookup: CDR1 MNHEY, CDR2 SMNVEV (reference sequence). V lost 6 bases and J lost 4, with 12 bases in between. The CDR3 covers 13 residues. CDR3 amino acids: CASRYTGTYGYTF. CDR3 sequence (DNA): TGTGCCAGCAGATACACAGGGACCTATGGCTACACCTTC.

This clone was observed once. This chain joins TRBV28 and TRBJ2-2, with D perhaps TRBD1 (6 bases). The CDR3 sequence is 15 residues long. Germline CDR1 MDHEN, CDR2 SYDVKM. Trimming shortened V by 1 base and J by 4 bases, and 10 bases separated the two germline ends. CDR3 sequence: CASSLLGGVTGELFF. In DNA, the CDR3 is TGTGCCAGCAGTTTATTAGGGGGAGTCACCGGGGAGCTGTTTTTT.

V gene TRBV11-2 combines with J gene TRBJ1-2; D remains ambiguous. From germline, CDR1 is SGHAT and CDR2 FQNNGV. With 5 bases removed from V and 5 bases from J, the gap between germline ends came to 15 bases. The CDR3 runs to 14 residues. The CDR3 is CASSTGSAGYGYTF. CDR3 sequence (DNA): TGTGCCAGCAGCACGGGATCCGCGGGGTATGGCTACACCTTC.

J is TRBJ2-1 and V is TRBV11-3; TRBD2 is a possible D gene (6 bases). Trimming took 5 bases from V and 2 from J, leaving 13 bases between them. CDR1 SGHNT and CDR2 YENEEA come from the germline V gene. The CDR3 contains 15 residues. The CDR3 DNA follows: TGTGCCAGCAGCCTAAAGGGACTTACCTACAATGAGCAGTTCTTC. Residues: CASSLKGLTYNEQFF. Looking up the rest from reference TRBV11-3 and TRBJ2-1 gives the full variable domain: EAGVVQSPRYKIIEKKQPVAFWCNPISGHNTLYWYLQNLGQGPELLIRYENEEAVDDSQLPKDRFSAERLKGVDSTLKIQPAELGDSAVYLCASSLKGLTYNEQFFGPGTRLTVL.

V and J are TRBV11-1 and TRBJ1-5; D may be TRBD1 (5 bases). Trimming took 4 bases from V and 8 from J, leaving 18 bases between them. From germline, CDR1 is SGHAT and CDR2 FQDESV (reference sequence). The CDR3 spans 15 residues. The CDR3 reads CASSSEGERGKPQHF. CDR3 nucleotide sequence: TGTGCCAGCAGCTCCGAAGGGGAGAGGGGAAAGCCCCAGCATTTT.

This chain links TRBV5-1 with TRBJ2-6; TRBD1 agrees at 9 bases. This CDR3 has 18 residues. Germline V lookup: CDR1 SGHRS, CDR2 YFSETQ. V gave up 4 bases and J gave up 0 bases; unmatched junction bases: 8. The CDR3 reads CASSPRTGVSSGANVLTF. The CDR3 bases are TGCGCCAGCAGCCCCAGGACAGGGGTTTCCTCTGGGGCCAACGTCCTGACTTTC.

In this sample, this clone turned up a few times. The chain is built from TRBV30 and TRBJ1-1; D remains unclear. Trimming cost V 0 bases and J 4 bases, with 12 bases left between them. The CDR3 has 14 residues. The germline gives CDR1 GTSNPN, CDR2 SVGIG (reference sequence). Here the CDR3 DNA reads TGTGCCTGGAGTGTAGGCCTTTGGGCCACTGAAGCTTTCTTT. Its translation is CAWSVGLWATEAFF.

This chain links TRBV9 with TRBJ2-5, with 8 bases that match TRBD1. This CDR3 has 16 amino acids. The trim removed 0 bases at V and 4 bases at J, leaving 8 bases unmatched. Per the germline V gene, CDR1 is SGDLS and CDR2 is YYNGEE. The CDR3 loop is CASSVVGQGAGETQYF. The CDR3 DNA reads as TGTGCCAGCAGCGTAGTGGGTCAGGGGGCCGGAGAGACCCAGTACTTC.

The chain combines TRBV5-4 with TRBJ2-3; D gene unclear. Germline V gene data show CDR1 as SGHNT and CDR2 as YYREEE (reference sequence). The CDR3 is made up of 13 amino acids. Trimming removed 0 bases from V and 11 bases from J, with 13 bases in between. The CDR3 spells CASSLVLGPMQYF. The CDR3 DNA follows: TGTGCCAGCAGCTTGGTGTTGGGCCCCATGCAGTATTTT.

This clone has a single count. The chain uses TRBV9 and TRBJ2-7; D is perhaps TRBD1 (6 bases). Germline lookup yields CDR1 SGDLS and CDR2 YYNGEE. V was pared by 3 bases and J by 0 bases, with 10 bases between. The CDR3 is 14 amino acids. CDR3 in amino acids: CASSAWDNSYEQYF. In DNA form, the CDR3 reads TGTGCCAGCAGCGCATGGGACAACTCCTACGAGCAGTACTTC. Variable domain in full (rest from reference TRBV9 and TRBJ2-7): DSGVTQTPKHLITATGQRVTLRCSPRSGDLSVYWYQQSLDQGLQFLIQYYNGEERAKGNILERFSAQQFPDLHSELNLSSLELGDSALYFCASSAWDNSYEQYFGPGTRLTVT.

The chain is built from TRBV4-2 and TRBJ2-1; a weak D match, TRBD2 (6 bases). The V end was cut by 8 bases, the J end by 7 bases, with 18 bases between. There are 14 residues in the CDR3. Germline V lookup: CDR1 LGHNA, CDR2 YNFKEQ. In DNA, the CDR3 is TGTGCCAGCGCTAGGGACCTAGCGCATAATGAGCAGTTCTTC. Its translation is CASARDLAHNEQFF.

The chain links TRBV9 to TRBJ2-5; D ambiguous. The J call is in doubt because the DNA end fits TRBJ2-7 better. The CDR3 contains 12 residues. CDR1 and CDR2 (germline): SGDLS, YYNGEE. The CDR3 DNA reads as TGTGCCAGCAGCGCAAGCTCCTACGAGCAGTACTTC. It yields the protein CASSASSYEQYF.

The chain joins TRBV28 to TRBJ2-3, with D possibly being TRBD1 or TRBD2 (6 bases each). CDR1 and CDR2 from the germline V gene are MDHEN and SYDVKM. V dropped 3 bases and J dropped 4 bases, with 17 bases sitting between them. CDR3 length: 16 amino acids. The CDR3 here is CASSFQGPGAADTQYF. The CDR3 bases are TGTGCCAGCAGTTTCCAGGGACCGGGGGCCGCAGATACGCAGTATTTT.

The rearrangement links TRBV9 to TRBJ1-3, with 9 bases that match TRBD1. This CDR3 is built from 18 residues. Trimming removed 7 bases from V and 0 bases from J; junction bases left unmatched: 14. CDR1 and CDR2 (germline): SGDLS, YYNGEE. This CDR3 is CASSRGGTGFTSGNTIYF. The CDR3 bases are TGTGCCAGCTCCAGAGGGGGGACAGGGTTCACCTCTGGAAACACCATATATTTT.

The V gene is TRBV23-1, the J gene TRBJ1-2; 7 positions match TRBD1. TRBV23-1 belongs to the ORF category, with a function that is uncertain. This CDR3 is 15 amino acids long. V was pared by 7 bases and J by 1 base, with 9 bases of the junction left unmatched. The CDR3, as DNA: TGCGCCAGCACCCTCCACCCAGGGGGTAACTATGGCTACACCTTC. It yields the protein CASTLHPGGNYGYTF.

The chain joins TRBV2 to TRBJ1-3; D perhaps matches TRBD1 (6 bases). With 3 bases removed from V and 3 bases from J, the gap between germline ends came to 12 bases. The CDR3 extends over 15 amino acids. CDR1 is SNHLY and CDR2 is FYNNEI in the germline V gene. CDR3 in amino acids: CASSEGTTGGNTIYF. CDR3 bases: TGTGCCAGCAGTGAGGGGACGACAGGTGGAAACACCATATATTTT.

This clone counts as hyperexpanded. The V call is TRBV11-2, the J call TRBJ2-7; the match to TRBD2 covers 11 bases. The germline gives CDR1 SGHAT, CDR2 FQNNGV. The ends lost 6 bases at V and 4 bases at J; junction bases unmatched: 5. The CDR3 consists of 14 residues. CDR3 amino acids: CASRSGTSGYEQYF. CDR3 coding DNA: TGTGCCAGCAGGTCCGGGACTAGCGGTTACGAGCAGTACTTC.

This chain uses TRBV5-6 with TRBJ2-5; D tentatively fits TRBD1 or TRBD2 (6 bases each). This CDR3 comprises 15 residues. Trimming removed 3 bases from V and 3 bases from J, with 15 bases in between. Germline V gene sequence: CDR1 SGHDT, CDR2 YYEEEE. The CDR3 loop reads CASSWGAGNKETQYF. CDR3 DNA: TGTGCCAGCAGCTGGGGGGCGGGAAACAAAGAGACCCAGTACTTC.

The V and J genes are TRBV7-9 and TRBJ1-1, with a weak D call TRBD1 (6 bases). Per germline, CDR1 SEHNR and CDR2 FQNEAQ (reference sequence). V was shortened by 7 bases and J by 4 bases, with 13 bases between the two germline ends. The CDR3 covers 13 residues. CDR3 in DNA: TGTGCCAGCACGAATCCAGGGGCCACTGAAGCTTTCTTT. Encoded protein: CASTNPGATEAFF. Supplemented by reference TRBV7-9 and TRBJ1-1, the full variable domain reads DTGVSQNPRHKITKRGQNVTFRCDPISEHNRLYWYRQTLGQGPEFLTYFQNEAQLEKSRLLSDRFSAERPKGSFSTLEIQRTEQGDSAMYLCASTNPGATEAFFGQGTRLTVV.

The chain carries TRBV4-1 and TRBJ2-3, with 10 bases matching TRBD2. V was clipped by 4 bases and J by 0 bases; unmatched bases: 7. The CDR3 has 17 residues. Looked up from germline, CDR1 is MGHRA and CDR2 is YSYEKL. Here the CDR3 DNA reads TGCGCCAGCAGCCCTTTTACTAGCGGGATTAGCACAGATACGCAGTATTTT. Protein product: CASSPFTSGISTDTQYF.

This clone occurred a few times. The genes are TRBV6-1 and TRBJ1-5; maybe TRBD1 (5 bases). V lost 3 bases to trimming and J lost 6 bases, with 18 bases between them. Germline V CDR1 and CDR2: MNHNS, SASEGT. The CDR3 has 16 amino acids. The CDR3 nucleotides are TGTGCCAGCAGTGATACGGGGACCGTCGCGAGTCAGCCCCAGCATTTT. It encodes CASSDTGTVASQPQHF.

The V call is TRBV28, the J call TRBJ2-2; TRBD2 is a possible D gene (7 bases). The CDR3 is 17 residues long. Germline CDR1 MDHEN, CDR2 SYDVKM. The V end lost 5 bases, the J end lost 2 bases, and 18 bases lay between the germline ends. CDR3 in amino acids: CASSPLPAGHNTGELFF. The CDR3 DNA reads TGTGCCAGCAGTCCCCTACCAGCGGGACATAACACCGGGGAGCTGTTTTTT.

A few counts support this clone. The chain links TRBV19 to TRBJ2-7; tentative D call: TRBD2 (6 bases). Germline CDR1 and CDR2: LNHDA and SQIVND (reference sequence). The CDR3 contains 14 residues. V shed 1 base and J shed 2 bases, with 9 bases lying between them. CDR3 nucleotides: TGTGCCAGTAGTATAGGCGGGACGACCTACGAGCAGTACTTC. As protein: CASSIGGTTYEQYF.